A selection of T cell receptor beta chains follows, all from one sample in a study of technical replicates of blood from a few donors. The protocol was immunoSEQ multiplex PCR, while the TCRdb copy is restricted to in-frame clones and leaves out a portion. This repertoire shows approximately 49,000 clones, more than 85% found once; its top ten account for about 3.8%. Sequencing was done on a sample of PBMCs. Receptors were obtained from a human donor in good health. Some clones in this sample may be carry-over from other donors' samples. Each CDR3 is given with its conserved first and last residue. D genes are given only for firm matches. A row's size may be missing; if present it is once, few, many or a size class.

V gene: TRBV30
clone size: .
J gene: TRBJ2-4
D gene: .
CDR3 protein: CAWSASPGNVQYF
CDR3 DNA: TGTGCCTGGAGTGCCTCTCCAGGGAACGTTCAGTACTTC

V gene: TRBV5-4
clone size: .
J gene: TRBJ2-7
D gene: .
CDR3 protein: CASSFSEQYF
CDR3 DNA: TGTGCCAGCAGCTTCAGTGAGCAGTACTTC

V gene: TRBV6-6
clone size: .
J gene: TRBJ2-7
D gene: .
CDR3 protein: CASSSTKSVAYEQYF
CDR3 DNA: TGTGCCAGCAGTTCCACGAAGTCAGTGGCCTACGAGCAGTACTTC

V gene: TRBV7-9
clone size: .
J gene: TRBJ2-1
D gene: .
CDR3 protein: CASSYTGYNEQFF
CDR3 DNA: TGTGCCAGCAGCTACACAGGTTACAATGAGCAGTTCTTC

V gene: TRBV5-8
clone size: .
J gene: TRBJ1-2
D gene: .
CDR3 protein: CASREGYYGYTF
CDR3 DNA: TGTGCCAGCAGGGAGGGGTACTATGGCTACACCTTC

V gene: TRBV15
clone size: .
J gene: TRBJ2-1
D gene: TRBD2
CDR3 protein: CATSSGLVNEQFF
CDR3 DNA: TGTGCCACCAGCAGCGGACTAGTCAATGAGCAGTTCTTC

V gene: TRBV4-1
clone size: once
J gene: TRBJ2-5
D gene: .
CDR3 protein: CASSQDFGGVYQETQYF
CDR3 DNA: TGCGCCAGCAGCCAAGATTTTGGCGGGGTGTACCAAGAGACCCAGTACTTC

V gene: TRBV6-1
clone size: .
J gene: TRBJ2-1
D gene: TRBD2
CDR3 protein: CASSEGTSGRAEQFF
CDR3 DNA: TGTGCCAGCAGTGAAGGGACTAGCGGGAGGGCTGAGCAGTTCTTC

V gene: TRBV5-6
clone size: .
J gene: TRBJ1-2
D gene: TRBD1
CDR3 protein: CASSFRDRGYGYTF
CDR3 DNA: TGTGCCAGCAGCTTCAGGGACAGGGGCTATGGCTACACCTTC

V gene: TRBV18
clone size: .
J gene: TRBJ2-5
D gene: TRBD2
CDR3 protein: CASSPAGGQETQYF
CDR3 DNA: TGTGCCAGCTCACCAGCGGGGGGCCAAGAGACCCAGTACTTC

V gene: TRBV13
clone size: .
J gene: TRBJ2-7
D gene: TRBD2
CDR3 protein: CASSLPPGGATYEQYF
CDR3 DNA: TGTGCCAGCAGCTTACCTCCGGGGGGAGCGACCTACGAGCAGTACTTC

V gene: TRBV7-5
clone size: .
J gene: TRBJ1-1
D gene: .
CDR3 protein: CVRSFPGQVGGHTEAFF
CDR3 DNA: TGTGTCAGAAGCTTCCCTGGACAGGTTGGGGGTCACACTGAAGCTTTCTTT

V gene: TRBV14
clone size: .
J gene: TRBJ1-4
D gene: .
CDR3 protein: CASSKEREKLFF
CDR3 DNA: TGTGCCAGCAGTAAGGAGCGGGAAAAACTGTTTTTT

V gene: TRBV7-9
clone size: medium-sized
J gene: TRBJ2-5
D gene: TRBD2
CDR3 protein: CASSLPVGRGAQETQYF
CDR3 DNA: TGTGCCAGCAGCTTGCCCGTGGGGCGGGGGGCCCAAGAGACCCAGTACTTC

V gene: TRBV7-7
clone size: .
J gene: TRBJ2-7
D gene: .
CDR3 protein: CASSLQYGTTLYEQYF
CDR3 DNA: TGTGCCAGCAGCCTACAATACGGGACAACCCTCTACGAGCAGTACTTC

V gene: TRBV7-2
clone size: once
J gene: TRBJ2-7
D gene: .
CDR3 protein: CASSLRGSYEQYF
CDR3 DNA: TGTGCCAGCAGCCTAAGGGGATCCTACGAGCAGTACTTC

V gene: TRBV25-1
clone size: .
J gene: TRBJ2-2
D gene: .
CDR3 protein: CASTGRGAGELFF
CDR3 DNA: TGTGCCAGCACTGGTCGCGGCGCCGGGGAGCTGTTTTTT

V gene: TRBV21-1
clone size: .
J gene: TRBJ1-1
D gene: .
CDR3 protein: CASSKCLRKLRAEAFF
CDR3 DNA: TGTGCCAGCAGCAAATGTCTCCGCAAGCTCCGGGCTGAAGCTTTCTTT

V gene: TRBV30
clone size: .
J gene: TRBJ2-5
D gene: TRBD2
CDR3 protein: CAWKRGGETQYF
CDR3 DNA: TGTGCCTGGAAGCGGGGTGGGGAGACCCAGTACTTC

V gene: TRBV5-4
clone size: .
J gene: TRBJ2-7
D gene: TRBD2
CDR3 protein: CASSPWISGTPYEQYF
CDR3 DNA: TGTGCCAGCAGCCCGTGGATTAGCGGGACCCCCTACGAGCAGTACTTC